These T cell receptor beta chains were read from a single sample in a study of blood T cell repertoires in COVID-19. The assay was immunoSEQ multiplex PCR, and TCRdb's table has in-frame clones only and misses some. Of some 70,000 clones in the sample, around 89% were seen once. The material sequenced was peripheral blood. These receptors all come from a woman over 75 with active COVID-19. CDR3s include the opening cysteine and the closing phenylalanine or tryptophan. The D gene is left open where the match is weak. The size field is filled for only some rows; it gives once, few, many or a size class.

J: TRBJ2-1
V: TRBV6-5
D: TRBD2
size: -
CDR3: CASSYPTGTSSHEQFF
DNA: TGTGCCAGCAGTTACCCAACCGGGACTAGCTCCCATGAGCAGTTCTTC

J: TRBJ2-1
V: TRBV28
D: -
size: -
CDR3: CASSLLWLRQGYNEQFF
DNA: TGTGCCAGCAGTTTACTGTGGCTACGCCAGGGATACAATGAGCAGTTCTTC

J: TRBJ2-5
V: TRBV5-6
D: TRBD1
size: -
CDR3: CASSLLEGAVETQYF
DNA: TGTGCCAGCAGCTTGTTAGAGGGGGCTGTAGAGACCCAGTACTTC

J: TRBJ2-2
V: TRBV24-1
D: TRBD1
size: medium-sized
CDR3: CATSVFPLGQGRTGELFF
DNA: TGTGCCACCAGTGTATTCCCCCTCGGACAGGGGCGGACCGGGGAGCTGTTTTTT

J: TRBJ2-2
V: TRBV4-2
D: -
size: -
CDR3: CASSQGLVNTGELFF
DNA: TGTGCCAGCAGCCAAGGGCTGGTTAACACCGGGGAGCTGTTTTTT

J: TRBJ1-2
V: TRBV19
D: -
size: -
CDR3: CASSINRPRGNYGYTF
DNA: TGTGCCAGTAGTATAAATCGCCCTAGAGGGAACTATGGCTACACCTTC

J: TRBJ2-7
V: TRBV6-5
D: TRBD1
size: -
CDR3: CASRDGTGGAGYF
DNA: TGTGCCAGCAGGGACGGGACAGGGGGCGCCGGGTACTTC

J: TRBJ2-7
V: TRBV5-4
D: -
size: -
CDR3: CASSFHPYEQYF
DNA: TGTGCCAGCAGCTTTCATCCCTACGAGCAGTACTTC

J: TRBJ2-7
V: TRBV6-5
D: TRBD1
size: -
CDR3: CASRITRQGAHEQYF
DNA: TGTGCCAGCAGAATCACCCGACAGGGGGCCCACGAGCAGTACTTC

J: TRBJ1-1
V: TRBV10-3
D: -
size: -
CDR3: CAISEGGQGNTEAFF
DNA: TGTGCCATCAGTGAGGGTGGTCAGGGGAACACTGAAGCTTTCTTT

J: TRBJ2-5
V: TRBV12-3/TRBV12-4
D: TRBD1
size: -
CDR3: CASSLRQGETQYF
DNA: TGTGCCAGCAGTCTAAGACAGGGAGAGACCCAGTACTTC

J: TRBJ2-7
V: TRBV28
D: TRBD1
size: -
CDR3: CASSLLPGTGPSYEQYF
DNA: TGTGCCAGCAGTTTACTCCCCGGGACAGGGCCATCCTACGAGCAGTACTTC

J: TRBJ1-6
V: TRBV6-5
D: -
size: -
CDR3: CASSQGSSYNSPLHF
DNA: TGTGCCAGCAGCCAGGGGAGCTCCTATAATTCACCCCTCCACTTT

J: TRBJ1-2
V: TRBV28
D: TRBD1
size: -
CDR3: CASSLGPGQGEGGYTF
DNA: TGTGCCAGCAGTTTGGGGCCGGGACAGGGGGAAGGGGGCTACACCTTC

J: TRBJ1-1
V: TRBV28
D: -
size: once
CDR3: CASIFPGARGNTEAFF
DNA: TGTGCCAGCATCTTCCCAGGGGCCCGGGGGAACACTGAAGCTTTCTTT

J: TRBJ1-5
V: TRBV19
D: TRBD1
size: -
CDR3: CASSTRTGPHQPQHF
DNA: TGTGCCAGTAGTACGCGGACAGGGCCTCATCAGCCCCAGCATTTT

J: TRBJ2-5
V: TRBV6-5
D: -
size: -
CDR3: CASSLQETQYF
DNA: TGTGCCAGCAGTCTCCAAGAGACCCAGTACTTC

J: TRBJ1-2
V: TRBV19
D: -
size: -
CDR3: CASSINRDPNYGYTF
DNA: TGTGCCAGTAGTATCAACAGGGACCCCAACTATGGCTACACCTTC

J: TRBJ2-5
V: TRBV2
D: -
size: -
CDR3: CASNPSRTVQETQYF
DNA: TGTGCCAGCAACCCCTCACGGACAGTACAAGAGACCCAGTACTTC

J: TRBJ1-1
V: TRBV14
D: TRBD1
size: once
CDR3: CASSQEWRKSRDRGREGPEAFF
DNA: TGTGCCAGCAGCCAAGAGTGGAGGAAAAGCCGGGACAGGGGGCGCGAGGGTCCTGAAGCTTTCTTT

J: TRBJ2-1
V: TRBV18
D: TRBD2
size: -
CDR3: CASSSSGRSNNEQFF
DNA: TGTGCCAGCTCGTCTAGCGGGAGATCCAACAATGAGCAGTTCTTC

J: TRBJ2-7
V: TRBV7-3
D: -
size: -
CDR3: CASSLNPTYEQYF
DNA: TGTGCCAGCAGCTTAAATCCAACCTACGAGCAGTACTTC

J: TRBJ2-1
V: TRBV9
D: TRBD2
size: -
CDR3: CASSVGSGRSYNEQFF
DNA: TGTGCCAGCAGCGTAGGTAGCGGGAGGTCCTACAATGAGCAGTTCTTC

J: TRBJ2-2
V: TRBV9
D: TRBD2
size: -
CDR3: CASSVAAGGALGGELFF
DNA: TGTGCCAGCAGCGTCGCCGCGGGGGGGGCTCTTGGCGGGGAGCTGTTTTTT

J: TRBJ2-1
V: TRBV18
D: TRBD1
size: -
CDR3: CASSPLGTGSTVEQFF
DNA: TGTGCCAGCTCACCGCTCGGGACAGGGAGTACGGTTGAGCAGTTCTTC

J: TRBJ1-3
V: TRBV9
D: -
size: -
CDR3: CASSVTARQPVYTIYF
DNA: TGTGCCAGCAGCGTAACCGCGAGACAGCCGGTTTACACCATATATTTT

J: TRBJ2-1
V: TRBV7-2
D: -
size: -
CDR3: CASNPSLANNEQFF
DNA: TGTGCCAGCAACCCAAGTCTAGCGAACAATGAGCAGTTCTTC

J: TRBJ1-3
V: TRBV6-2/TRBV6-3
D: -
size: -
CDR3: CASSPGFGNTIYF
DNA: TGTGCCAGCAGTCCCGGGTTCGGAAACACCATATATTTT

J: TRBJ2-7
V: TRBV2
D: -
size: -
CDR3: CASSVRRDRNEQYF
DNA: TGTGCCAGCAGTGTGAGACGGGATCGGAACGAGCAGTACTTC

J: TRBJ2-1
V: TRBV12-3/TRBV12-4
D: -
size: -
CDR3: CASSFLDYNEQFF
DNA: TGTGCCAGCAGTTTTTTAGACTACAATGAGCAGTTCTTC

J: TRBJ2-3
V: TRBV15
D: TRBD2
size: -
CDR3: CATSREGLGLASTDTQYF
DNA: TGTGCCACCAGCAGAGAAGGCTTGGGACTAGCCTCCACAGATACGCAGTATTTT

J: TRBJ2-3
V: TRBV9
D: -
size: -
CDR3: CASSVRVGSTDTQYF
DNA: TGTGCCAGCAGCGTACGCGTCGGTAGCACAGATACGCAGTATTTT

J: TRBJ1-4
V: TRBV7-8
D: -
size: -
CDR3: CASSLLSTNEKLFF
DNA: TGTGCCAGCAGCTTACTCTCAACTAATGAAAAACTGTTTTTT

J: TRBJ2-3
V: TRBV10-3
D: -
size: -
CDR3: CAISESTVFTDTQYF
DNA: TGTGCCATCAGTGAGTCGACTGTCTTCACAGATACGCAGTATTTT

J: TRBJ2-7
V: TRBV5-5
D: -
size: once
CDR3: CASSLILSGQQYF
DNA: TGTGCCAGCAGCTTGATTTTGTCAGGCCAGCAGTACTTC

J: TRBJ2-2
V: TRBV28
D: -
size: -
CDR3: CASSLTGFTGELFF
DNA: TGTGCCAGCAGTTTAACAGGGTTCACCGGGGAGCTGTTTTTT

J: TRBJ2-3
V: TRBV7-9
D: TRBD2
size: -
CDR3: CASSSGLAGDEYF
DNA: TGTGCCAGCAGCTCGGGACTAGCGGGAGATGAGTATTTT

J: TRBJ2-7
V: TRBV4-1
D: TRBD2
size: -
CDR3: CASSQDLGRTSGSYEQYF
DNA: TGCGCCAGCAGCCAAGATTTGGGAAGGACTAGCGGTTCCTACGAGCAGTACTTC

J: TRBJ2-1
V: TRBV18
D: TRBD1
size: -
CDR3: CASSPMGQGFITHEQFF
DNA: TGTGCCAGCTCACCAATGGGACAGGGGTTCATCACCCATGAGCAGTTCTTC

J: TRBJ2-2
V: TRBV25-1
D: TRBD1
size: -
CDR3: CASRRGGPVTGELFF
DNA: TGTGCCAGCAGAAGAGGGGGCCCGGTCACCGGGGAGCTGTTTTTT

J: TRBJ2-2
V: TRBV11-2
D: -
size: -
CDR3: CASSLGAGLGTGELFF
DNA: TGTGCCAGCAGCTTAGGGGCGGGGTTGGGCACCGGGGAGCTGTTTTTT

J: TRBJ1-2
V: TRBV10-3
D: TRBD1
size: -
CDR3: CAISDGTGPLLGVFYGYTF
DNA: TGTGCCATCAGTGACGGGACAGGGCCACTCTTAGGGGTCTTCTATGGCTACACCTTC

J: TRBJ1-1
V: TRBV5-1
D: -
size: -
CDR3: CASSSSRRPTGTEAFF
DNA: TGCGCCAGCAGCTCGTCCCGGAGACCTACCGGGACTGAAGCTTTCTTT

J: TRBJ2-3
V: TRBV9
D: -
size: -
CDR3: CASSVAALATDTQYF
DNA: TGTGCCAGCAGCGTAGCCGCACTAGCAACAGATACGCAGTATTTT

J: TRBJ2-5
V: TRBV7-2
D: -
size: -
CDR3: CASSQRWAQETQYF
DNA: TGTGCCAGCAGCCAACGTTGGGCCCAGGAGACCCAGTACTTC

J: TRBJ1-4
V: TRBV4-1
D: TRBD1
size: -
CDR3: CASSQDPGGTNEKLFF
DNA: TGCGCCAGCAGCCAAGATCCAGGGGGAACTAATGAAAAACTGTTTTTT

J: TRBJ2-1
V: TRBV11-3
D: TRBD2
size: -
CDR3: CASSPVASGEQFF
DNA: TGTGCCAGCAGCCCGGTGGCTAGCGGCGAGCAGTTCTTC

J: TRBJ2-5
V: TRBV29-1
D: TRBD2
size: -
CDR3: CSVIPGTRRGETQYF
DNA: TGCAGCGTAATACCCGGGACTAGGAGAGGGGAGACCCAGTACTTC

J: TRBJ2-2
V: TRBV7-9
D: TRBD1
size: -
CDR3: CASSGTFGTANTGELFF
DNA: TGTGCCAGCAGCGGTACTTTCGGGACAGCGAACACCGGGGAGCTGTTTTTT

J: TRBJ2-1
V: TRBV30
D: -
size: -
CDR3: CASTHGAYNEQFF
DNA: TGTGCCTCCACCCATGGGGCTTACAATGAGCAGTTCTTC

J: TRBJ2-1
V: TRBV3-1/TRBV3-2
D: -
size: -
CDR3: CASRRTCEQFF
DNA: TGTGCCAGCAGACGGACTTGTGAGCAGTTCTTC

J: TRBJ2-7
V: TRBV18
D: -
size: -
CDR3: CASSPPNRVSYEQYF
DNA: TGTGCCAGCTCACCACCCAACAGGGTCTCCTACGAGCAGTACTTC

J: TRBJ2-5
V: TRBV18
D: -
size: -
CDR3: CASSPPVGGKETQYF
DNA: TGTGCCAGCTCACCACCGGTCGGGGGAAAAGAGACCCAGTACTTC

J: TRBJ1-5
V: TRBV6-5
D: TRBD1
size: once
CDR3: CASSWDRGQPQHF
DNA: TGTGCCAGCAGCTGGGACAGGGGTCAGCCCCAGCATTTT

J: TRBJ2-2
V: TRBV5-4
D: -
size: -
CDR3: CASSLDAGYGELFF
DNA: TGTGCCAGCAGCTTGGACGCAGGGTACGGGGAGCTGTTTTTT

J: TRBJ2-7
V: TRBV7-9
D: -
size: -
CDR3: CASSLGGLSSYEQYF
DNA: TGTGCCAGCAGCTTAGGTGGTCTATCCTCCTACGAGCAGTACTTC

J: TRBJ2-6
V: TRBV15
D: -
size: -
CDR3: CATSRVGAGLGVNVLTF
DNA: TGTGCCACCAGCAGAGTGGGGGCAGGCCTGGGGGTCAACGTCCTGACTTTC

J: TRBJ2-7
V: TRBV7-3
D: -
size: -
CDR3: CASSQPRVYSYEQYF
DNA: TGTGCCAGCAGCCAACCCAGGGTGTACTCCTACGAGCAGTACTTC

J: TRBJ2-7
V: TRBV9
D: TRBD2
size: -
CDR3: CASSVGLAASYEQYF
DNA: TGTGCCAGCAGCGTAGGTCTAGCGGCCTCCTACGAGCAGTACTTC